This is a list of T cell receptor beta chains from one sample in a study of blood T cells in healthy people across ages. TCRdb independently ran MiXCR on the 5' RACE reads; one entry per CDR3 protein. Among over 1,500,000 distinct CDR3 sequences listed, roughly 52% were seen once. Material for sequencing was blood. Receptors originate from a woman aged 40 to 49 in good health. Both conserved end residues are part of each CDR3. The D gene is left open where the match is weak. Size is omitted from some rows. Given values are once, few, many or a class for expanded clones.

clone_size: -
d_call: -
j_call: TRBJ2-6
v_call: TRBV29-1
cdr3_nt: TGCAGCGTCTCTAAAGCCAACGTCCTGACTTTC
cdr3_aa: CSVSKANVLTF

clone_size: many
d_call: -
j_call: TRBJ2-5
v_call: TRBV7-9
cdr3_nt: TGTGCCAGCAGCTTACAGGGGAAGGAGGAGACCCAGTACTTC
cdr3_aa: CASSLQGKEETQYF

clone_size: -
d_call: -
j_call: TRBJ2-7
v_call: TRBV7-2
cdr3_nt: TGTGCCAGCAGCACCCCGGACAGATACGAGCAGTACTTC
cdr3_aa: CASSTPDRYEQYF

clone_size: -
d_call: -
j_call: TRBJ2-1
v_call: TRBV7-3
cdr3_nt: TGTGCCAGCAGCCTCGACGCGAGAAGCTCCTACAATGAGCAGTTCTTC
cdr3_aa: CASSLDARSSYNEQFF

clone_size: -
d_call: -
j_call: TRBJ2-3
v_call: TRBV4-1
cdr3_nt: TGCGCCAGCAGCCAAGGGCGTATAGGGGATACGCAGTATTTT
cdr3_aa: CASSQGRIGDTQYF

clone_size: -
d_call: -
j_call: TRBJ2-3
v_call: TRBV4-3
cdr3_nt: TGCGCCAGCAGCCAAGCCCACGGCGGGGTCACAGATACGCAGTATTTT
cdr3_aa: CASSQAHGGVTDTQYF

clone_size: -
d_call: -
j_call: TRBJ2-1
v_call: TRBV7-9
cdr3_nt: TGTGCCACGGGGGTCACCTACAATGAGCAGTTCTTC
cdr3_aa: CATGVTYNEQFF

clone_size: many
d_call: -
j_call: TRBJ2-7
v_call: TRBV29-1
cdr3_nt: TGCAGCGTCCTTACTGGTACCTACGAGCAGTACTTC
cdr3_aa: CSVLTGTYEQYF

clone_size: many
d_call: -
j_call: TRBJ2-7
v_call: TRBV6-6
cdr3_nt: TGTGCCAGCAGAAAAAGGCAGGGAGCCTACGAGCAGTACTTC
cdr3_aa: CASRKRQGAYEQYF

clone_size: -
d_call: TRBD1
j_call: TRBJ2-7
v_call: TRBV3-1
cdr3_nt: TGTGCCAGCAGCCAGCAGGGGGCTAAGGTCGAGCAGTACTTC
cdr3_aa: CASSQQGAKVEQYF

clone_size: few
d_call: TRBD1
j_call: TRBJ2-7
v_call: TRBV4-3
cdr3_nt: TGCGCCAGCAGCCAAGATAAGGGGACAGGGTTGCACGAGCAGTACTTC
cdr3_aa: CASSQDKGTGLHEQYF

clone_size: -
d_call: TRBD1
j_call: TRBJ1-2
v_call: TRBV5-1
cdr3_nt: TGCGCCAGCAGCGGACAGGGCACCCGCTACACCTTC
cdr3_aa: CASSGQGTRYTF

clone_size: few
d_call: -
j_call: TRBJ2-7
v_call: TRBV29-1
cdr3_nt: TGCAGCGTTGTCTCCGGGCCCACCGAGCAGTACTTC
cdr3_aa: CSVVSGPTEQYF

clone_size: -
d_call: -
j_call: TRBJ1-1
v_call: TRBV20-1
cdr3_nt: TGCAGTGCTAGAGGTACGGAAACGGGCACTGAAGCTTTCTTT
cdr3_aa: CSARGTETGTEAFF

clone_size: few
d_call: -
j_call: TRBJ1-4
v_call: TRBV20-1
cdr3_nt: TGCAGTGCTTTACAGGTCCCAACTAATGAAAAACTGTTTTTT
cdr3_aa: CSALQVPTNEKLFF

clone_size: -
d_call: TRBD2
j_call: TRBJ2-5
v_call: TRBV27
cdr3_nt: TGTGCCAGCAGTTACAGACTAGCGGGGAACAGAGAGACCCAGTACTTC
cdr3_aa: CASSYRLAGNRETQYF

clone_size: few
d_call: TRBD2
j_call: TRBJ2-1
v_call: TRBV7-8
cdr3_nt: TGTGCCAGCAGCCCGACTAGCGGGGATGAGCAGTTCTTC
cdr3_aa: CASSPTSGDEQFF

clone_size: few
d_call: TRBD1
j_call: TRBJ2-5
v_call: TRBV5-1
cdr3_nt: TGCGCCAGCAGAATAGGACAGGGGGCAGAGACCCAGTACTTC
cdr3_aa: CASRIGQGAETQYF

clone_size: -
d_call: TRBD1
j_call: TRBJ2-3
v_call: TRBV7-6
cdr3_nt: TGTGCCAGCGGCGGTGGGACAGGGGTAAAAGATACGCAGTATTTT
cdr3_aa: CASGGGTGVKDTQYF

clone_size: few
d_call: -
j_call: TRBJ1-4
v_call: TRBV29-1
cdr3_nt: TGCAGCGTTGTGGCAGGGACTAATGAAAAACTGTTTTTT
cdr3_aa: CSVVAGTNEKLFF

clone_size: -
d_call: TRBD2
j_call: TRBJ2-3
v_call: TRBV12-3/TRBV12-4
cdr3_nt: TGTGCCAGCACCTCTTGGACTAGCAACGTTTGGGATGCGCAGTATTTT
cdr3_aa: CASTSWTSNVWDAQYF

clone_size: -
d_call: TRBD1
j_call: TRBJ2-1
v_call: TRBV4-1
cdr3_nt: TGCGCCAGCAGCCAAGTGGGGACAGTGCAGTTCTTC
cdr3_aa: CASSQVGTVQFF

clone_size: -
d_call: TRBD2
j_call: TRBJ2-1
v_call: TRBV9
cdr3_nt: TGTGCCAGCAGCGGGGGTCCGGGGGGAGACAATGAGCAGTTCTTC
cdr3_aa: CASSGGPGGDNEQFF

clone_size: -
d_call: TRBD1
j_call: TRBJ2-3
v_call: TRBV12-3/TRBV12-4
cdr3_nt: TGTGCCAGCAGCTTGGACAGGCGAGATACGCAGTATTTT
cdr3_aa: CASSLDRRDTQYF

clone_size: -
d_call: -
j_call: TRBJ2-1
v_call: TRBV20-1
cdr3_nt: TGCAGTGCTAGAGATCTCTGGAAGCCCGATGAGCAGTTCTTC
cdr3_aa: CSARDLWKPDEQFF

clone_size: -
d_call: -
j_call: TRBJ1-5
v_call: TRBV27
cdr3_nt: TGTGCCAGCAGACCGTTAGGAAGTCAGCCCCAGCATTTT
cdr3_aa: CASRPLGSQPQHF

clone_size: few
d_call: TRBD2
j_call: TRBJ2-5
v_call: TRBV24-1
cdr3_nt: TGTGCCACCAGTGATATGACTAGCGGGGGGGAGCAAGAGACCCAGTACTTC
cdr3_aa: CATSDMTSGGEQETQYF

clone_size: -
d_call: -
j_call: TRBJ2-7
v_call: TRBV7-9
cdr3_nt: TGTGCCAGCAGCAAAGAACTCGGGACCTACGAGCAGTACTTC
cdr3_aa: CASSKELGTYEQYF